Below are 22 T cell receptor beta chains sequenced from a single sample in a study of chemoradiotherapy in HPV16-positive cancers. The table came from immunoSEQ multiplex PCR; TCRdb's copy has only in-frame clones and leaves some out. The sample has around 53,000 clones; 90% are singletons. The specimen comprised blood, sampled from a patient who underwent chemoradiotherapy. These receptors all come from a human donor with HPV-associated anogenital cancer.

V usage is TRBV5-1 and J usage is TRBJ1-2, with D perhaps matching TRBD1 (5 bases). The germline CDR1 and CDR2 sequences are SGHRS and YFSETQ. V was cut by 0 bases and J by 6 bases, with 12 bases left in between. The CDR3 is 14 residues long. The CDR3 DNA is TGCGCCAGCAGCTTGGATGCAGGGAGGCATGGCTACACCTTC. As protein: CASSLDAGRHGYTF.

This chain joins TRBV21-1 and TRBJ2-7. TRBV21-1 is a pseudogene. This CDR3 contains 13 residues. CDR3 region: CASSNGHGDEQYF. The CDR3 region has the DNA TGTGCCAGCAGCAACGGGCATGGGGACGAGCAGTACTTC.

The chain has TRBV2 and TRBJ2-4; 10 bases line up with TRBD2. V trimming: 6 bases; J trimming: 5 bases; junction bases outside the gene matches: 7. Germline V CDR1 and CDR2: SNHLY, FYNNEI. This CDR3 spans 15 amino acids. CDR3 nucleotides: TGTGCCAGCAGCGAGCGGGGGGGCAGTGAAAACATTCAGTACTTC. Translating it yields CASSERGGSENIQYF.

The chain joins TRBV25-1 to TRBJ1-2; D is ambiguous. The CDR3 spans 11 residues. Trimming shortened V by 8 bases and J by 5 bases, and 9 bases separated the two germline ends. CDR1 and CDR2 from the germline V gene are MGHDK and SYGVNS. The chain's CDR3 is CASSDGYGYTF. In DNA form, the CDR3 reads TGTGCCAGCTCCGACGGATATGGCTACACCTTC.

In its sample, this clone was seen once. The V call is TRBV19, the J call TRBJ2-1; D possibly corresponds to TRBD2 (5 bases). The CDR3 runs 14 residues. The V gene's germline CDR1 is LNHDA and CDR2 SQIVND (reference sequence). V lost 3 bases, J lost 7 bases, and 13 bases lay in between. The chain's CDR3 is CASSIPTRMNEQFF. The CDR3 DNA reads as TGTGCCAGTAGTATCCCAACTAGGATGAATGAGCAGTTCTTC.

The chain uses TRBV6-6 and TRBJ2-1; D may correspond to TRBD1 or TRBD2 (6 bases each). In germline, CDR1 is MNHNY, CDR2 SVGAGI (reference sequence). With 3 bases removed from V and 6 bases from J, the gap between germline ends came to 18 bases. The CDR3 runs 16 residues. The CDR3 region is CASSYPPGQRVNEQFF. The CDR3 DNA sequence: TGTGCCAGCAGTTATCCCCCCGGACAGCGGGTCAATGAGCAGTTCTTC.

The gene calls are TRBV6-1 and TRBJ2-7, with D maybe TRBD1 (5 bases). The germline gives CDR1 MNHNS, CDR2 SASEGT. The CDR3 consists of 17 residues. Trimming removed 3 bases at V and 2 bases at J, with 20 bases between. The CDR3 region has the DNA TGTGCCAGCAGTGATCAGGTTTCGACAAACAGGCCCTACGAGCAGTACTTC. Translation gives CASSDQVSTNRPYEQYF.

The CDR3 nucleotides read TGTGCCAGCAGCTTAGGTTCCCCTAGCTCCTACGAGCAGTACTTC. It specifies CASSLGSPSSYEQYF. The chain is built from TRBV7-8 and TRBJ2-7; no clear D. V lost 1 base to trimming and J lost 0 bases, with 10 bases between them. Germline CDR1 reads SGHVS; CDR2 reads FQNEAQ. There are 15 residues in the CDR3.

The chain has TRBV5-5 and TRBJ2-1, with D unclear. V lost 0 bases, J lost 2 bases, and 9 bases lay in between. CDR1 is SGHKS, CDR2 YYEKEE, per germline (reference sequence). The CDR3 is 15 amino acids. The CDR3 coding sequence is TGTGCCAGCAGCTTGGCCGAGACAACCTACAATGAGCAGTTCTTC. Amino acids: CASSLAETTYNEQFF.

The chain combines TRBV7-9 with TRBJ2-1; D is perhaps TRBD2 (5 bases). Trimming shortened V by 5 bases and J by 0 bases, and 20 bases separated the two germline ends. In germline, CDR1 is SEHNR, CDR2 FQNEAQ (reference sequence). CDR3 length equals 18 residues. In DNA form, the CDR3 reads TGTGCCAGCAGCAGATGGCGGGTTAGCCTGGGCTCCTACAATGAGCAGTTCTTC. Protein: CASSRWRVSLGSYNEQFF. Looking up the rest from reference TRBV7-9 and TRBJ2-1 gives the full variable domain: DTGVSQNPRHKITKRGQNVTFRCDPISEHNRLYWYRQTLGQGPEFLTYFQNEAQLEKSRLLSDRFSAERPKGSFSTLEIQRTEQGDSAMYLCASSRWRVSLGSYNEQFFGPGTRLTVL.

The chain links TRBV6-6 to TRBJ2-7; 8 nucleotides line up with TRBD1. Losses at the gene ends were 6 bases for V and 3 bases for J; bases not matched to a gene: 4. Germline V gives CDR1 MNHNY, CDR2 SVGAGI (reference sequence). CDR3 length equals 13 residues. DNA for the CDR3: TGTGCCAGCAGGGGACAGGTGCTCTACGAGCAGTACTTC. Translated, it gives CASRGQVLYEQYF.

V gene TRBV5-1 combines with J gene TRBJ2-5, with unresolved D. The length of the CDR3 is 14 residues. Trimming left V 4 bases short and J 2 bases short, with 12 bases between. Germline loops: CDR1 SGHRS, CDR2 YFSETQ. Here the CDR3 reads CASSLFGRQETQYF. The CDR3 nucleotides are TGCGCCAGCAGCCTCTTCGGAAGGCAAGAGACCCAGTACTTC.

The V call is TRBV7-9, the J call TRBJ2-7; 7 positions match TRBD2. With 3 bases clipped from V and 3 bases from J, the junction kept 5 bases outside the gene matches. CDR1 is SEHNR, CDR2 FQNEAQ, per germline (reference sequence). This CDR3 spans 14 amino acids. In nucleotides, the CDR3 is TGTGCCAGCAGCTTGACTAGCTTCCACTACGAGCAGTACTTC. Protein: CASSLTSFHYEQYF.

V usage is TRBV19 and J usage is TRBJ2-7; D is perhaps TRBD2 (7 bases). Trimming left V 10 bases short and J 2 bases short, with 15 bases between. Germline CDR1 LNHDA, CDR2 SQIVND (reference sequence). This CDR3 is 13 amino acids long. The CDR3 DNA is TGTGCCACCCAGCGGGACAACACCTACGAGCAGTACTTC. Translated: CATQRDNTYEQYF.

The chain couples TRBV19 to TRBJ1-1; no definite D call. This CDR3 has 15 residues. The V and J ends lost 7 bases and 0 bases respectively, with 15 bases between them. Germline lookup yields CDR1 LNHDA and CDR2 SQIVND (reference sequence). CDR3 protein: CASKPLASLNTEAFF. The CDR3 DNA follows: TGTGCCAGTAAACCCCTGGCTTCTTTGAACACTGAAGCTTTCTTT.

The chain has TRBV5-6 and TRBJ1-1; TRBD1 might be the D (5 bases). The CDR3 is 14 amino acids. The V gene's germline CDR1 is SGHDT and CDR2 YYEEEE. V was shortened by 1 base and J by 10 bases, with 17 bases between the two germline ends. The CDR3 coding sequence is TGTGCCAGCAGCTTGTCAGGGACCCTCTTAATAGCTTTCTTT. Translated, it gives CASSLSGTLLIAFF.

The CDR3 sequence: CASSRGQQETQYF. DNA of the CDR3: TGTGCCAGCTCACGGGGACAGCAAGAGACCCAGTACTTC. This rearrangement joins TRBV18 to TRBJ2-5; 7 bases map to TRBD1. V was clipped by 4 bases and J by 2 bases; unmatched bases: 1. The CDR3 consists of 13 residues. CDR1 and CDR2 (germline): KGHSH, LQKENI.

The genes are TRBV9 and TRBJ1-4; D perhaps matches TRBD1 (5 bases). The CDR3 contains 17 residues. The germline V gene encodes CDR1 SGDLS and CDR2 YYNGEE. V dropped 4 bases and J dropped 3 bases, with 19 bases sitting between them. CDR3 coding DNA: TGTGCCAGCAGCTCAGGGACTTTAAGGGACTCTAATGAAAAACTGTTTTTT. Translation: CASSSGTLRDSNEKLFF.

The chain's CDR3 is CASSLRRGIDEQFF. DNA of the CDR3: TGTGCCAGCAGCTTGAGGCGGGGAATAGATGAGCAGTTCTTC. The rearrangement links TRBV5-4 to TRBJ2-1; possibly TRBD2 for D (6 bases). Germline lookup yields CDR1 SGHNT and CDR2 YYREEE (reference sequence). CDR3 length: 14 residues. Trimming left V 1 base short and J 8 bases short, with 13 bases between.

The chain employs TRBV5-1 and TRBJ2-5, with 10 bases aligning to TRBD2. Trimming removed 4 bases from V and 5 bases from J; junction bases left unmatched: 8. Germline CDR1 reads SGHRS; CDR2 reads YFSETQ. The CDR3 has 15 residues. CDR3 sequence (DNA): TGCGCCAGCAGCCAAGAGCGGGGGGGTAAGGAGACCCAGTACTTC. Amino acid sequence: CASSQERGGKETQYF.

In DNA, the CDR3 is TGTGCCAGCAAATACGGACAGGGAAGGAACTATGGCTACACCTTC. Its protein is CASKYGQGRNYGYTF. The chain carries TRBV6-6 and TRBJ1-2; the match to TRBD1 covers 8 bases. In germline, CDR1 is MNHNY, CDR2 SVGAGI (reference sequence). There are 15 residues in the CDR3. Trimming at V came to 7 bases and at J to 2 bases, leaving 9 bases not matched to a gene.

CDR3 protein: CASSDDLGLNTGELFF. The CDR3 DNA sequence: TGTGCCAGCAGCGATGACCTGGGACTAAACACCGGGGAGCTGTTTTTT. The chain employs TRBV5-6 and TRBJ2-2; 7 nucleotides match TRBD2. CDR3 length: 16 amino acids. V lost 4 bases to trimming and J lost 2 bases; unmatched junction nucleotides: 8. The V gene's germline CDR1 is SGHDT and CDR2 YYEEEE.